These 18 T cell receptor beta chains originate from one sample sequenced in a study of blood T cell repertoires in COVID-19. Produced via immunoSEQ multiplex PCR; TCRdb's table is partial and in-frame only. This table has 95,000 to 120,000 clones, about 88% appearing once. The sequencing input was peripheral blood. The receptor set was obtained from a human donor in a cohort sampled during active COVID-19.

The chain has TRBV6-6 and TRBJ2-5; 7 bases are shared with TRBD1. The V gene end was trimmed by 8 bases and the J gene end by 9 bases; junction bases not matched to a gene: 9. Looked up from germline, CDR1 is MNHNY and CDR2 is SVGAGI (reference sequence). The CDR3 has 12 amino acids. The CDR3 loop reads CASGTEGQAQYF. The CDR3 DNA reads TGTGCCAGCGGGACAGAGGGTCAGGCCCAGTACTTC.

V gene TRBV27 combines with J gene TRBJ1-1; 7 bases fit TRBD1. This CDR3 contains 12 residues. Trimming took 3 bases from V and 9 from J; bases not matched to a gene: 4. Per the germline V gene, CDR1 is MNHEY and CDR2 is SMNVEV (reference sequence). The CDR3 region is CASSFNRGKAFF. The DNA for the CDR3 is TGTGCCAGCAGTTTTAACAGGGGTAAAGCTTTCTTT.

The chain is built from TRBV12-3 or TRBV12-4 and TRBJ2-1, with D perhaps matching TRBD2 (6 bases). The V and J ends lost 6 bases and 4 bases respectively, with 10 bases between them. The CDR3 runs to 13 residues. The CDR3 nucleotides are TGTGCCAGCAGCCACGGGAGTTACAATGAGCAGTTCTTC. Amino acid sequence: CASSHGSYNEQFF.

The chain uses TRBV5-1 and TRBJ2-1; possibly TRBD2 for D (6 bases). CDR3 length: 14 amino acids. Per the germline V gene, CDR1 is SGHRS and CDR2 is YFSETQ. V lost 4 bases and J 1 base, leaving 9 bases between the germline ends. CDR3 region: CASSVGLSYNEQFF. The CDR3 coding sequence is TGCGCCAGCAGCGTGGGACTTTCCTACAATGAGCAGTTCTTC.

V and J are TRBV10-2 and TRBJ2-2; 8 bases match TRBD1. The CDR3 covers 18 residues. J was trimmed by 0 bases and V by 3 bases; bases with no gene match: 9. CDR1 is WSHSY, CDR2 SAAADI, per germline. The CDR3 here is CASSDLGAGGPNTGELFF. Written as DNA, the CDR3 is TGCGCCAGCAGTGACCTGGGGGCAGGGGGCCCGAACACCGGGGAGCTGTTTTTT.

This clone has a single count. The CDR3 reads CASSSHGLAGRNYEQYF. The CDR3 DNA reads as TGTGCCAGTAGTTCCCATGGACTAGCGGGACGAAACTACGAGCAGTACTTC. The gene calls are TRBV19 and TRBJ2-7; TRBD2 matches 12 bases. Germline CDR1 and CDR2: LNHDA and SQIVND (reference sequence). The CDR3 sequence is 17 residues long. J lost 3 bases, V lost 5 bases, and 11 bases had no gene match.

The V gene is TRBV6-2 or TRBV6-3, the J gene TRBJ1-6; D may be TRBD1 (5 bases). Per the germline V gene, CDR1 is MNHEY and CDR2 is SVGEGT. The CDR3 has 13 residues. Trimming pared 2 bases from V and 14 bases from J, leaving 13 bases between. The CDR3, as DNA: TGTGCCAGCAGTTACGGGGTCGAAGGGGCCCTCCACTTT. Translation gives CASSYGVEGALHF.

The chain couples TRBV19 to TRBJ1-1, with unresolved D. V lost 3 bases to trimming and J lost 1 base, with 9 bases between them. This CDR3 contains 14 residues. Germline CDR1 reads LNHDA; CDR2 reads SQIVND (reference sequence). The CDR3 DNA follows: TGTGCCAGTAGTATTGGCCGGGGGAACACTGAAGCTTTCTTT. Its translation: CASSIGRGNTEAFF.

This rearrangement joins TRBV7-8 to TRBJ2-1; D gene uncertain. CDR1 and CDR2 (germline): SGHVS, FQNEAQ. Between the trimmed V and J ends, which lost 2 bases and 4 bases, there was a span of 12 bases. This CDR3 contains 15 residues. CDR3 sequence (DNA): TGTGCCAGCAGCTTAATGGTCGGAGCGTACAATGAGCAGTTCTTC. It codes for CASSLMVGAYNEQFF.

V is TRBV2 and J is TRBJ1-5; the D is unclear. With 5 bases removed from V and 0 bases from J, the gap between germline ends came to 8 bases. Germline V CDR1 and CDR2: SNHLY, FYNNEI. The CDR3 contains 14 residues. The CDR3, as DNA: TGTGCCAGCAGTCGCAGTAATAGCAATCAGCCCCAGCATTTT. Protein: CASSRSNSNQPQHF.

The chain recombines TRBV9 with TRBJ2-5; D is perhaps TRBD2 (5 bases). Trimming stripped 3 bases from V and 0 bases from J, with 12 bases between. This CDR3 spans 15 amino acids. Germline V CDR1 and CDR2: SGDLS, YYNGEE. The CDR3 DNA sequence: TGTGCCAGCAGCGGATCCCCGGGATACCAAGAGACCCAGTACTTC. Translation gives CASSGSPGYQETQYF.

The chain joins TRBV28 to TRBJ2-7; 9 positions match TRBD1. The CDR3 is 13 residues long. The germline CDR1 and CDR2 sequences are MDHEN and SYDVKM. J lost 0 bases, V lost 10 bases, and 4 bases had no gene match. The CDR3 bases are TGTGCCATCGGGACAGGGTTCTCCTACGAGCAGTACTTC. It translates to CAIGTGFSYEQYF.

This clone was detected a few times. At one end the junction does not follow the germline gene, possibly because of a read error. J is TRBJ1-5 and V is TRBV19; D is unresolved. Germline V CDR1 and CDR2: LNHDA, SQIVND (reference sequence). There are 16 residues in the CDR3. The CDR3 region is CASTIKEGVVGKPQHF. The CDR3 coding sequence is TGTGCCAGTACTATAAAGGAGGGAGTAGTAGGCAAGCCCCAGCATTTT. The complete variable domain, with remaining parts taken from reference TRBV19 and TRBJ1-5, reads DGGITQSPKYLFRKEGQNVTLSCEQNLNHDAMYWYRQDPGQGLRLIYYSQIVNDFQKGDIAEGYSVSREKKESFPLTVTSAQKNPTAFYLCASTIKEGVVGKPQHFGDGTRLSIL.

The rearrangement links TRBV28 to TRBJ2-7; TRBD2 might be the D (6 bases). V shed 6 bases and J shed 6 bases, with 21 bases lying between them. The germline gives CDR1 MDHEN, CDR2 SYDVKM. The CDR3 extends over 15 amino acids. The CDR3 sequence is CASRALGLSWGEQYF. The CDR3 coding sequence is TGTGCCAGCAGGGCGCTAGGACTATCCTGGGGCGAGCAGTACTTC.

V is TRBV28 and J is TRBJ1-5; 9 bases fit TRBD1. CDR3 length: 12 amino acids. Germline lookup yields CDR1 MDHEN and CDR2 SYDVKM. Germline trimming cut 6 bases from V and 11 bases from J; bases unmatched to any gene: 5. The CDR3 DNA is TGTGCCAGCAGGGGACAGGGTCGGTCCCAGCATTTT. It specifies CASRGQGRSQHF.

This clone was picked up one time. J is TRBJ1-4 and V is TRBV7-2; 7 nucleotides agree with TRBD1. The germline CDR1 and CDR2 sequences are SGHTA and FQGNSA. Trimming took 4 bases from V and 11 from J; bases not matched to a gene: 7. The CDR3 is 13 residues long. CDR3 loop: CASSSQDRAKLFF. Here the CDR3 DNA reads TGTGCCAGCAGCTCACAAGACAGGGCGAAACTGTTTTTT.

This clone has a single count. The rearrangement joins TRBV10-3 to TRBJ2-7, with 12 bases lining up with TRBD1. This CDR3 has 14 residues. Germline lookup yields CDR1 ENHRY and CDR2 SYGVKD. V was pared by 6 bases and J by 7 bases, with 7 bases of the junction left unmatched. The CDR3 protein is CAISGTGGAGEQYF. The CDR3 nucleotides are TGTGCCATCAGCGGGACAGGGGGCGCGGGGGAGCAGTACTTC.

The chain uses TRBV15 and TRBJ2-7; D unclear. Trimming shortened V by 0 bases and J by 0 bases, and 9 bases separated the two germline ends. The CDR3 has 15 amino acids. Germline V gene lookup returns CDR1 LNHNV and CDR2 YYDKDF (reference sequence). The CDR3: CATSREADSSYEQYF. Written as DNA, the CDR3 is TGTGCCACCAGCAGAGAGGCGGATAGCTCCTACGAGCAGTACTTC. The variable domain in full, with the rest retrieved from reference TRBV15 and TRBJ2-7, is DAMVIQNPRYQVTQFGKPVTLSCSQTLNHNVMYWYQQKSSQAPKLLFHYYDKDFNNEADTPDNFQSRRPNTSFCFLDIRSPGLGDTAMYLCATSREADSSYEQYFGPGTRLTVT.